This is a list of T cell receptor beta chains from one sample in a study of OX40 agonist ivuxolimab in advanced cancers. Some clones are missing from TCRdb's copy, which holds only in-frame ones; the method was immunoSEQ multiplex PCR. The table shows about 100,000 clones, with about nine tenths occurring only once. The specimen was CD4+ or CD8+ T cells sorted from blood, collected in a trial of the OX40 agonist ivuxolimab. Source of these receptors: an adult with an advanced solid tumor such as melanoma, head and neck, liver or kidney cancer. CDR3s include the opening cysteine and the closing phenylalanine or tryptophan. The D gene is left open where the match is weak. Clone size is stated in some rows and not others, as once, few, many or a class when expanded.

. TRBD2 TRBJ2-7 TRBV4-1 TGCGCCAGCAGCCAAAGGGACTACCTCTACGAGCAGTACTTC CASSQRDYLYEQYF
. . TRBJ2-4 TRBV11-1 TGTGCCAGCAGCTATCACGAGGCCAAAAACATTCAGTACTTC CASSYHEAKNIQYF
. . TRBJ2-2 TRBV7-7 TGTGCCAGCAGCCCCGGCCCCGGGGAGCTGTTTTTT CASSPGPGELFF
. TRBD1 TRBJ2-1 TRBV6-4 TGTGCCAGCAGTTCCCTCCCGGGACAGGGGTACAATGAGCAGTTCTTC CASSSLPGQGYNEQFF
. . TRBJ2-2 TRBV7-7 TGTGCCAGCAGTTTGACCGGGACCAAGAACACCGGGGAGCTGTTTTTT CASSLTGTKNTGELFF
. . TRBJ2-2 TRBV6-7 TGTGCCAGCAGTTTAGTCTCTGACCCCGAATGTCGGAACACCGGGGAGCTGTTTTTT CASSLVSDPECRNTGELFF
. . TRBJ2-7 TRBV5-6 TGTGCCAGCAGCTTGAAGGGGCCCCGCTACGAGCAGTACTTC CASSLKGPRYEQYF
. . TRBJ2-7 TRBV7-9 TGTGCCAGCAGGGGTCAGGGGTACGAGCAGTACTTC CASRGQGYEQYF
. . TRBJ2-1 TRBV5-1 TGCGCCAGCAGCTTGGGGCCAGCGGCCACCTACAATGAGCAGTTCTTC CASSLGPAATYNEQFF
. . TRBJ1-1 TRBV6-5 TGTGCCAGCAGTTACGAGAGGGACACTGAAGCTTTCTTT CASSYERDTEAFF
. TRBD1 TRBJ1-5 TRBV28 TGTGCCAGCAGTTCCCCCAGGGGGCGCGGGGGCAATCAGCCCCAGCATTTT CASSSPRGRGGNQPQHF
. TRBD2 TRBJ2-7 TRBV7-2 TGTGCCAGCAGCTTAATTTTTAGCGGGAACTCCTACGAGCAGTACTTC CASSLIFSGNSYEQYF
. . TRBJ1-5 TRBV28 TGTGCCAGCAGTTTAACAGGAGGTAGCAATCAGCCCCAGCATTTT CASSLTGGSNQPQHF
. TRBD2 TRBJ2-1 TRBV5-4 TGTGCCAGCAGCGCCGGACTAGCGGATAACAATGAGCAGTTCTTC CASSAGLADNNEQFF
. TRBD2 TRBJ2-5 TRBV6-1 TGTGCCAGCAGTGAACGAAGGGGGACTAGCGGGAGTCAAGAGACCCAGTACTTC CASSERRGTSGSQETQYF
. . TRBJ2-1 TRBV4-2 TGTGCCAGCAGCCAAGGAGTATTGCGGTTAACCCCCTACAATGAGCAGTTCTTC CASSQGVLRLTPYNEQFF
. . TRBJ2-1 TRBV5-1 TGCGCCAGCAGCCCGGTCGGGAAATCGGCCTACAATGAGCAGTTCTTC CASSPVGKSAYNEQFF
. TRBD2 TRBJ2-5 TRBV28 TGTGCCAGCAGTCCTGGCGGACTAGCGGGAAAAGAGACCCAGTACTTC CASSPGGLAGKETQYF
. TRBD2 TRBJ2-1 TRBV4-1 TGCGCCAGCAGCCAGGCCTATAGCGGGAGGGGCAATGAGCAGTTCTTC CASSQAYSGRGNEQFF
. . TRBJ1-5 TRBV30 TGTGCCTGGAGTGGACAGAACAATCAGCCCCAGCATTTT CAWSGQNNQPQHF
few . TRBJ2-1 TRBV19 TGTGCCAGTAGTAACAGGTACAATGAGCAGTTCTTC CASSNRYNEQFF
. TRBD1 TRBJ2-5 TRBV19 TGTGCCAGTAGTAGAGCCACAGGGGGCAGGGAGACCCAGTACTTC CASSRATGGRETQYF
. . TRBJ1-3 TRBV9 TGTGCCAGCAGCAGGGACTACTCTGGAAACACCATATATTTT CASSRDYSGNTIYF
. TRBD2 TRBJ2-7 TRBV30 TGTGCCTGGAGTCGAGCGGGAGGGTGGCCCTACGAGCAGTACTTC CAWSRAGGWPYEQYF
. . TRBJ2-3 TRBV11-2 TGTGCCAGCAGCCTGCAAGCGTTGGGACCCGAACAGATCTTT CASSLQALGPEQIF
. . TRBJ1-5 TRBV28 TGTGCCAGCAGTTTAGCAGGGGCAGGGCAGCCCCAGCATTTT CASSLAGAGQPQHF
. . TRBJ2-1 TRBV9 TGTGCCAGCAGCGTAGGTGGGACGGCGGGGCAGTTCTTC CASSVGGTAGQFF
. . TRBJ1-4 TRBV30 TGTGCCTGGAGTGTCGGCAGGGGAGGTGAAAAACTGTTTTTT CAWSVGRGGEKLFF
. TRBD1 TRBJ2-5 TRBV15 TGTGCCACCAGCAACGACAGGGGATTGGGCCAAGAGACCCAGTACTTC CATSNDRGLGQETQYF
. . TRBJ2-3 TRBV11-2 TGTGCCAGCAGCTTCGCCGAAGATACGCAGTATTTT CASSFAEDTQYF
. . TRBJ2-3 TRBV4-3 TGCGCCAGCAGCCAAGTGATAGCCCGCACGCAGTATTTT CASSQVIARTQYF
. TRBD2 TRBJ2-5 TRBV19 TGTGCCAGTAGTATAGGAGCGGGAGCCATCCAAGAGACCCAGTACTTC CASSIGAGAIQETQYF